The rows below give T cell receptor beta chains drawn from one sample of a study of cytotoxic CD8 clonotypes in ibrutinib-treated CLL. Data came from immunoSEQ multiplex PCR; TCRdb stores just in-frame clones and leaves some out. The top ten clones hold about an eighth of a sample with roughly 180,000 clones, over 55% of them seen once. The input for sequencing was PBMCs, taken after 24 months of ibrutinib treatment. The receptor source for this set is a human donor with chronic lymphocytic leukemia. Each CDR3 is given with its conserved first and last residue. Fields, in order: V gene, J gene, D gene, clone size, CDR3 protein, CDR3 DNA. D genes are given only for firm matches. Clone size is shown for a subset of rows, as once, few, many or a class of expanded clone.

v_gene: TRBV29-1
j_gene: TRBJ2-2
d_gene: NA
abundance: few
CDR3aa: CSVTVHTGELFF
CDR3nt: TGCAGCGTAACAGTCCACACCGGGGAGCTGTTTTTT

v_gene: TRBV7-2
j_gene: TRBJ2-1
d_gene: NA
abundance: NA
CDR3aa: CASRLNEVNNEQFF
CDR3nt: TGTGCCAGCAGGCTAAACGAGGTCAACAATGAGCAGTTCTTC

v_gene: TRBV7-9
j_gene: TRBJ2-1
d_gene: NA
abundance: NA
CDR3aa: CASSLFGSSYNEQFF
CDR3nt: TGTGCCAGCAGCTTGTTTGGAAGCTCCTACAATGAGCAGTTCTTC

v_gene: TRBV6-5
j_gene: TRBJ2-7
d_gene: NA
abundance: NA
CDR3aa: CASSTGPVSYEQYF
CDR3nt: TGTGCCAGCAGCACCGGGCCAGTTTCCTACGAGCAGTACTTC

v_gene: TRBV5-1
j_gene: TRBJ1-2
d_gene: NA
abundance: NA
CDR3aa: CASSPGVNYGYTF
CDR3nt: TGCGCCAGCAGCCCAGGGGTAAACTATGGCTACACCTTC

v_gene: TRBV7-9
j_gene: TRBJ2-2
d_gene: NA
abundance: NA
CDR3aa: CASSLEVGELFF
CDR3nt: TGTGCCAGCAGCTTAGAGGTCGGGGAGCTGTTTTTT

v_gene: TRBV7-2
j_gene: TRBJ1-5
d_gene: NA
abundance: NA
CDR3aa: CASSYSNQPQHF
CDR3nt: TGTGCCAGCAGCTACAGCAATCAGCCCCAGCATTTT

v_gene: TRBV11-2
j_gene: TRBJ2-7
d_gene: NA
abundance: NA
CDR3aa: CASSGKASAVSYEQYF
CDR3nt: TGTGCCAGCAGCGGTAAGGCTAGCGCAGTCTCCTACGAGCAGTACTTC

v_gene: TRBV6-5
j_gene: TRBJ1-2
d_gene: NA
abundance: once
CDR3aa: CASRPPGRQYGYTF
CDR3nt: TGTGCCAGCAGGCCCCCAGGGAGACAGTATGGCTACACCTTC

v_gene: TRBV7-9
j_gene: TRBJ1-2
d_gene: NA
abundance: NA
CDR3aa: CASSFRENYGYTF
CDR3nt: TGTGCCAGCAGCTTCAGGGAGAACTATGGCTACACCTTC

v_gene: TRBV30
j_gene: TRBJ2-1
d_gene: NA
abundance: once
CDR3aa: CAWGPSVEQFF
CDR3nt: TGTGCCTGGGGTCCCTCGGTTGAGCAGTTCTTC

v_gene: TRBV21-1
j_gene: TRBJ2-7
d_gene: NA
abundance: few
CDR3aa: CASSKLALPSYEQYF
CDR3nt: TGTGCCAGCAGCAAACTAGCCTTACCTTCCTACGAGCAGTACTTC

v_gene: TRBV14
j_gene: TRBJ2-5
d_gene: NA
abundance: NA
CDR3aa: CASSQDRWRRNQETQYF
CDR3nt: TGTGCCAGCAGCCAAGATCGGTGGCGTCGGAACCAAGAGACCCAGTACTTC

v_gene: TRBV6-5
j_gene: TRBJ1-5
d_gene: NA
abundance: few
CDR3aa: CASSRHQSNQPQHF
CDR3nt: TGTGCCAGCAGTCGACACCAGAGCAATCAGCCCCAGCATTTT

v_gene: TRBV12-2
j_gene: TRBJ2-2
d_gene: NA
abundance: NA
CDR3aa: CASLGRGLLTGELFF
CDR3nt: TGTGCAAGTCTAGGACGGGGGCTTCTAACCGGGGAGCTGTTTTTT

v_gene: TRBV5-3
j_gene: TRBJ2-7
d_gene: NA
abundance: once
CDR3aa: CARRRHGGQYF
CDR3nt: TGTGCCAGAAGGCGCCATGGAGGGCAGTACTTC

v_gene: TRBV10-3
j_gene: TRBJ1-2
d_gene: NA
abundance: NA
CDR3aa: CAISERAEANYGYTF
CDR3nt: TGTGCCATCAGTGAGCGGGCAGAAGCTAACTATGGCTACACCTTC

v_gene: TRBV7-6
j_gene: TRBJ2-7
d_gene: TRBD1
abundance: NA
CDR3aa: CASSLASGTGFSYEQYF
CDR3nt: TGTGCCAGCAGCTTAGCTTCCGGGACAGGGTTCTCCTACGAGCAGTACTTC

v_gene: TRBV5-5
j_gene: TRBJ1-2
d_gene: NA
abundance: NA
CDR3aa: CASSLAHRTIEGGYTF
CDR3nt: TGTGCCAGCAGCTTGGCCCACAGGACCATAGAGGGTGGCTACACCTTC

v_gene: TRBV11-1
j_gene: TRBJ1-2
d_gene: NA
abundance: NA
CDR3aa: CASSLAGGAGYTF
CDR3nt: TGTGCCAGCAGCTTAGCCGGGGGGGCTGGCTACACCTTC

v_gene: TRBV7-7
j_gene: TRBJ2-1
d_gene: TRBD1
abundance: NA
CDR3aa: CASSVGQVNEQFF
CDR3nt: TGTGCTAGCAGCGTGGGACAGGTCAATGAGCAGTTCTTC